These 12 T cell receptor beta chains came from one sample sequenced in a study of blood T cell repertoires in COVID-19. Sequencing was performed with immunoSEQ multiplex PCR; in TCRdb, only in-frame clones are kept and a portion is missing. The data contain under 250,000 clones, approximately 80% of them seen just once; the ten biggest clones take up about 13%. Sequencing was carried out using peripheral blood. The receptor source for this set is a human donor in a cohort sampled during active COVID-19.

V is TRBV6-1 and J is TRBJ1-2; D is uncertain. Per germline, CDR1 MNHNS and CDR2 SASEGT. V lost 0 bases and J 2 bases, leaving 10 bases between the germline ends. The CDR3 spans 15 residues. The CDR3 DNA sequence: TGTGCCAGCAGTGAAGCGGCCAGTTCCAACTATGGCTACACCTTC. This gives the protein CASSEAASSNYGYTF.

The chain combines TRBV28 with TRBJ1-4, with D uncertain. V was clipped by 4 bases and J by 8 bases, with 14 bases between them. The CDR3 sequence is 14 residues long. Germline CDR1 and CDR2: MDHEN and SYDVKM. CDR3 nucleotides: TGTGCCAGCAGTTCGGTAACCCTGATAGAAAAACTGTTTTTT. It encodes CASSSVTLIEKLFF.

The chain uses TRBV18 and TRBJ1-6; 10 nucleotides agree with TRBD1. CDR3 length equals 14 residues. V lost 3 bases and J lost 7; bases outside the gene matches: 0. CDR1 and CDR2 from the germline V gene are KGHSH and LQKENI. In DNA form, the CDR3 reads TGTGCCAGCTCACCGGGACAGGGGAATTCACCCCTCCACTTT. Translated: CASSPGQGNSPLHF.

CDR3 in amino acids: CASSTWREVEQYF. CDR3 nucleotides: TGTGCCAGCTCGACTTGGCGGGAGGTCGAGCAGTACTTC. The chain joins TRBV7-9 to TRBJ2-7; TRBD2 matches 8 bases. CDR1 SEHNR and CDR2 FQNEAQ come from the germline V gene (reference sequence). J gave up 6 bases and V 8 bases, and 9 bases lay outside the gene matches. The CDR3 extends over 13 amino acids. Filled out from reference TRBV7-9 and TRBJ2-7, the complete variable domain reads DTGVSQNPRHKITKRGQNVTFRCDPISEHNRLYWYRQTLGQGPEFLTYFQNEAQLEKSRLLSDRFSAERPKGSFSTLEIQRTEQGDSAMYLCASSTWREVEQYFGPGTRLTVT.

The count of this clone is one. The rearrangement joins TRBV18 to TRBJ2-5, with D possibly matching TRBD2 (5 bases). The CDR3 extends over 14 amino acids. With 5 bases removed from V and 5 bases from J, the gap between germline ends came to 15 bases. The V gene's germline CDR1 is KGHSH and CDR2 LQKENI. In DNA, the CDR3 is TGTGCCAGCTCATTTAGTAGGTCGGGGGAGACCCAGTACTTC. Protein sequence: CASSFSRSGETQYF.

This chain connects TRBV6-4 to TRBJ2-1; 11 bases are shared with TRBD2. The CDR3 is 16 amino acids. The V gene's germline CDR1 is MRHNA and CDR2 SNTAGT. V trimming: 6 bases; J trimming: 3 bases; junction bases outside the gene matches: 7. CDR3 sequence reads: CASSHTSGRDYNEQFF. CDR3 DNA: TGTGCCAGCAGCCATACTAGCGGGAGAGACTACAATGAGCAGTTCTTC.

The chain carries TRBV5-1 and TRBJ1-6, with D possibly TRBD1 on 6 matching bases. The CDR3 has 14 amino acids. Per the germline V gene, CDR1 is SGHRS and CDR2 is YFSETQ. Trimming took off 2 bases at V and 8 bases at J, with 11 bases between the two ends. The CDR3 protein is CASSLTGTHSPLHF. The CDR3 DNA is TGCGCCAGCAGCTTAACAGGGACGCATTCACCCCTCCACTTT. Full variable domain (remainder filled in from reference TRBV5-1 and TRBJ1-6): KAGVTQTPRYLIKTRGQQVTLSCSPISGHRSVSWYQQTPGQGLQFLFEYFSETQRNKGNFPGRFSGRQFSNSRSEMNVSTLELGDSALYLCASSLTGTHSPLHFGNGTRLTVT.

The chain employs TRBV11-3 and TRBJ2-2, with D maybe TRBD2 (5 bases). This CDR3 is 14 amino acids long. Trimming took off 5 bases at V and 7 bases at J, with 14 bases between the two ends. Germline assignment: CDR1 SGHNT and CDR2 YENEEA. The CDR3 DNA sequence: TGTGCCAGCAGCCCCCGCCGGGGTAGCGGGGAGCTGTTTTTT. Its protein is CASSPRRGSGELFF. Based on the CDR3 plus reference TRBV11-3 and TRBJ2-2, the full variable domain is EAGVVQSPRYKIIEKKQPVAFWCNPISGHNTLYWYLQNLGQGPELLIRYENEEAVDDSQLPKDRFSAERLKGVDSTLKIQPAELGDSAVYLCASSPRRGSGELFFGEGSRLTVL.

The V and J genes are TRBV29-1 and TRBJ1-1; D is perhaps TRBD1 (6 bases). Germline V gives CDR1 SQVTM, CDR2 ANQGSEA. Trimming stripped 4 bases from V and 8 bases from J, with 20 bases between. The CDR3 sequence is 14 residues long. CDR3 amino acids: CSVGETGRGEEAFF. For the CDR3, the DNA is TGCAGCGTTGGGGAAACAGGGCGAGGAGAAGAAGCTTTCTTT.

Regarding this clone: The junction does not match germline at one end; this may be a read error. V is TRBV7-7 and J is TRBJ2-5; tentatively, D is TRBD1 (5 bases). Germline V lookup: CDR1 SSHAT, CDR2 FNYEAQ (reference sequence). CDR3 size: 14 residues. CDR3 amino acids: CASSSQVGVETQYF. DNA of the CDR3: TGTGCTAGCAGCTCACAAGTAGGGGTAGAGACCCAGTACTTC.

The rearrangement joins TRBV24-1 to TRBJ2-1, with D possibly being TRBD1 (5 bases). V was shortened by 6 bases and J by 8 bases, with 13 bases between the two germline ends. CDR1 is KGHDR and CDR2 is SFDVKD in the germline V gene. CDR3 length equals 13 residues. This chain's CDR3 is CATSQGPFHEQFF. The CDR3 DNA reads TGTGCCACCAGTCAGGGCCCATTCCATGAGCAGTTCTTC.

V usage is TRBV7-9 and J usage is TRBJ2-7; D unresolved. Trimming removed 4 bases at V and 5 bases at J, with 9 bases between. The CDR3 length is 12 residues. Germline V gene data show CDR1 as SEHNR and CDR2 as FQNEAQ (reference sequence). CDR3 region: CASSSGFHEQYF. CDR3 bases: TGTGCCAGCAGCTCAGGATTCCACGAGCAGTACTTC.